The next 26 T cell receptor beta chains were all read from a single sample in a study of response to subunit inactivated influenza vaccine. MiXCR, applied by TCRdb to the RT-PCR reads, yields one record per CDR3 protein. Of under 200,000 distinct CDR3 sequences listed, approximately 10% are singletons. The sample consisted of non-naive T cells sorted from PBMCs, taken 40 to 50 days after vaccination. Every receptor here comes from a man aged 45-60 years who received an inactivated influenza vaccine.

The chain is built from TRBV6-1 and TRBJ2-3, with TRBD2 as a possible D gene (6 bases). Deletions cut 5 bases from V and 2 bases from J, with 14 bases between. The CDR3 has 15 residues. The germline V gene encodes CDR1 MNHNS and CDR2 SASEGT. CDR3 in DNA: TGTGCCAGCAGTCCCACGGGACTGATCACAGATACGCAGTATTTT. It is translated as CASSPTGLITDTQYF.

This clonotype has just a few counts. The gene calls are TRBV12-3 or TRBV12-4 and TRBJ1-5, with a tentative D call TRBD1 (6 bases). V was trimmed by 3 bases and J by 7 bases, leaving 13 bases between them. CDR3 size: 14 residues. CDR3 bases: TGTGCCAGCAGTTTCTCAGGGGAAGTACAGCCCCAGCATTTT. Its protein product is CASSFSGEVQPQHF.

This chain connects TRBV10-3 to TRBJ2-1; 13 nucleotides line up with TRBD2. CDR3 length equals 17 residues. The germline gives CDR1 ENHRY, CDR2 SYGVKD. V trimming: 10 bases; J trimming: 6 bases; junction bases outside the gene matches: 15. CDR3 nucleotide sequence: TGTGCCACCTCAGGACTAGCGGGAGTCGCCGGTCCCAATGAGCAGTTCTTC. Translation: CATSGLAGVAGPNEQFF.

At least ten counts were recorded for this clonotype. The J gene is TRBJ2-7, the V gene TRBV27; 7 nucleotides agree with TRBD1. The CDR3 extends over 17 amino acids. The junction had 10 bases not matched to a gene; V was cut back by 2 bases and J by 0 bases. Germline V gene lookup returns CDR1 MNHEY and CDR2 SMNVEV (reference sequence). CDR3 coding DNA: TGTGCCAGCAGTTTAACAGCCCGGTACAGGGGCTCCTACGAGCAGTACTTC. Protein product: CASSLTARYRGSYEQYF.

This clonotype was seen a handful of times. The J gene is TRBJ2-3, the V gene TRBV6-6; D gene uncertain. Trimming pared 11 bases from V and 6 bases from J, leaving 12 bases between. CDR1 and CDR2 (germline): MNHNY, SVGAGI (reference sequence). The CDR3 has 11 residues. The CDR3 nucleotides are TGTGCCGTCTTTATCAGGGATACGCAGTATTTT. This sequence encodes CAVFIRDTQYF.

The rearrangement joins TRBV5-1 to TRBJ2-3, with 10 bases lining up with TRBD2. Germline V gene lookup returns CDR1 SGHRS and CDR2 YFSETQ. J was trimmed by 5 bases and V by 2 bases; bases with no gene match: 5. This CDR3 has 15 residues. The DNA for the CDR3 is TGCGCCAGCAGCTTAGCGGGAGGGCCGGGAGATACGCAGTATTTT. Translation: CASSLAGGPGDTQYF.

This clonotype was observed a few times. Here the CDR3 reads CASSQEGGGASYNEQFF. CDR3 nucleotides: TGCGCCAGCAGCCAAGAGGGCGGGGGGGCTTCCTACAATGAGCAGTTCTTC. The chain is built from TRBV4-3 and TRBJ2-1, with TRBD2 matching 9 bases. V lost 0 bases to trimming and J lost 1 base; unmatched junction nucleotides: 4. The CDR3 is 17 amino acids. Germline-derived CDR1 and CDR2 are LGHNA and YSLEER.

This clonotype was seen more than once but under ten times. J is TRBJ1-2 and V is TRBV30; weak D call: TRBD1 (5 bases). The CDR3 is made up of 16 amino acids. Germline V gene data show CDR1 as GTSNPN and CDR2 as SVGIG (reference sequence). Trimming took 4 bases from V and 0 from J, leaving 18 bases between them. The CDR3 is CAWNGAGRGSNYGYTF. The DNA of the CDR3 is TGTGCCTGGAACGGGGCAGGGAGAGGCTCTAACTATGGCTACACCTTC. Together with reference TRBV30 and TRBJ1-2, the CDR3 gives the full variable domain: SQTIHQWPATLVQPVGSPLSLECTVEGTSNPNLYWYRQAAGRGLQLLFYSVGIGQISSEVPQNLSASRPQDRQFILSSKKLLLSDSGFYLCAWNGAGRGSNYGYTFGSGTRLTVV.

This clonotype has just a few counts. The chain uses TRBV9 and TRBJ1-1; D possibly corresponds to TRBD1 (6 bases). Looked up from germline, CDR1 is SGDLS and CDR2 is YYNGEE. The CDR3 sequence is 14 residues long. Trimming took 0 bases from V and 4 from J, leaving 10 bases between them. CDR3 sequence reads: CASSVAQGTTEAFF. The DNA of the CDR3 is TGTGCCAGCAGCGTAGCTCAGGGGACCACTGAAGCTTTCTTT.

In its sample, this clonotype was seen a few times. The CDR3 DNA reads TGTGCCAGCAGCGTGAGACTAGATCACGATGAGCAGTACTTC. It yields the protein CASSVRLDHDEQYF. This chain links TRBV7-6 with TRBJ2-7; a possible D gene is TRBD2 (6 bases). The CDR3 totals 14 residues. V was cut by 5 bases and J by 7 bases, with 18 bases left in between. The V gene's germline CDR1 is SGHVS and CDR2 FNYEAQ. Combining the CDR3 with reference TRBV7-6 and TRBJ2-7 gives the whole variable domain GAGVSQSPRYKVTKRGQDVALRCDPISGHVSLYWYRQALGQGPEFLTYFNYEAQQDKSGLPNDRFSAERPEGSISTLTIQRTEQRDSAMYRCASSVRLDHDEQYFGPGTRLTVT.

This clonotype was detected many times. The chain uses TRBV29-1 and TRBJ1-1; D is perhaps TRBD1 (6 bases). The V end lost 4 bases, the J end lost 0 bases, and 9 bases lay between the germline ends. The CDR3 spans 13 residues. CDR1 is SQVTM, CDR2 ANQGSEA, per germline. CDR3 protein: CSVVRDMNTEAFF. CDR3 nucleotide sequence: TGCAGCGTTGTAAGGGACATGAACACTGAAGCTTTCTTT.

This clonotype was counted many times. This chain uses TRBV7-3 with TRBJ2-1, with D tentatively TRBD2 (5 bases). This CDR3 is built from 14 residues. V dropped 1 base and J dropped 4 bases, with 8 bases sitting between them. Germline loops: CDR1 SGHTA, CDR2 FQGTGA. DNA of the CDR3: TGTGCCAGCAGCTTAATAGCGAGTTACAATGAGCAGTTCTTC. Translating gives CASSLIASYNEQFF.

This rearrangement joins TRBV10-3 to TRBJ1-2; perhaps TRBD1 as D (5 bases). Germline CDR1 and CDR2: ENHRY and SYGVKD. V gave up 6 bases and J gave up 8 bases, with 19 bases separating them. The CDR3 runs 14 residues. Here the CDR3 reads CAISGLTGVGGYTF. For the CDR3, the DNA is TGTGCCATCAGCGGATTAACAGGCGTCGGGGGCTACACCTTC.

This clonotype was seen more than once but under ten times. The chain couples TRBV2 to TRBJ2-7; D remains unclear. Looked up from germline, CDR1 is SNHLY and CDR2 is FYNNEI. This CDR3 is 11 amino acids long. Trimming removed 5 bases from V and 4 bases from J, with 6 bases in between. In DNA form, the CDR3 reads TGTGCCAGCAGTTTCCAGTACGAGCAGTACTTC. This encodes CASSFQYEQYF.

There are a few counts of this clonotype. DNA of the CDR3: TGTGCCAGCAGTAGCGGGGGCAAAAGCTACAATGAGCAGTTCTTC. As protein: CASSSGGKSYNEQFF. V and J are TRBV28 and TRBJ2-1; TRBD2 aligns across 8 bases. The CDR3 is 15 residues long. Germline CDR1 MDHEN, CDR2 SYDVKM. J lost 3 bases, V lost 5 bases, and 6 bases had no gene match.

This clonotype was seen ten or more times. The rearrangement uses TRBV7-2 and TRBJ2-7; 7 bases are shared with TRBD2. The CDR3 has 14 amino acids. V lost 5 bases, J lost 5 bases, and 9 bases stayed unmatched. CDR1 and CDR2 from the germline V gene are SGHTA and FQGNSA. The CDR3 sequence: CASSTSGIPDEQYF. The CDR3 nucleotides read TGTGCCAGCAGCACGAGCGGGATTCCCGACGAGCAGTACTTC. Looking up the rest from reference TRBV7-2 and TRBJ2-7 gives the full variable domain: GAGVSQSPSNKVTEKGKDVELRCDPISGHTALYWYRQSLGQGLEFLIYFQGNSAPDKSGLPSDRFSAERTGGSVSTLTIQRTQQEDSAVYLCASSTSGIPDEQYFGPGTRLTVT.

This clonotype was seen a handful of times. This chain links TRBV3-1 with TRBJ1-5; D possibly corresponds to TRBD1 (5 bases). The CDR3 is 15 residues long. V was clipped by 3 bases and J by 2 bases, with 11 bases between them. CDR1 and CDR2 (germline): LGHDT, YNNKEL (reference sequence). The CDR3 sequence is CASSQGGAGNQPQHF. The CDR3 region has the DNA TGTGCCAGCAGCCAGGGAGGGGCCGGCAATCAGCCCCAGCATTTT.

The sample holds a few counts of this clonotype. CDR3 loop: CAISEGTVLSGANVLTF. The CDR3 nucleotides read TGTGCCATCAGTGAGGGGACAGTACTTTCTGGGGCCAACGTCCTGACTTTC. The rearrangement links TRBV10-3 to TRBJ2-6; 7 bases are a match to TRBD1. The CDR3 consists of 17 residues. Germline loops: CDR1 ENHRY, CDR2 SYGVKD. With V trimmed by 2 bases and J by 1 base, 5 bases remained unmatched.

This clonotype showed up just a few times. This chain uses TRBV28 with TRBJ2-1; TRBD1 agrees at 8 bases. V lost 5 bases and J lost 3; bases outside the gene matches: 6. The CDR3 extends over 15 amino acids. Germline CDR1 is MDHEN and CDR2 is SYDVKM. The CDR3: CASSTRQGNYNEQFF. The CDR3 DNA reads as TGTGCCAGCAGTACAAGACAGGGGAACTACAATGAGCAGTTCTTC.

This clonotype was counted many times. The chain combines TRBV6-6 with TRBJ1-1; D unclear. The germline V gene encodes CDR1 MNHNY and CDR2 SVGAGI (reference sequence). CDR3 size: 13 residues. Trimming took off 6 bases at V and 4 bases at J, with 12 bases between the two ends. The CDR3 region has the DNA TGTGCCAGCAGCCTTGGGCCCAGCACTGAAGCTTTCTTT. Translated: CASSLGPSTEAFF.

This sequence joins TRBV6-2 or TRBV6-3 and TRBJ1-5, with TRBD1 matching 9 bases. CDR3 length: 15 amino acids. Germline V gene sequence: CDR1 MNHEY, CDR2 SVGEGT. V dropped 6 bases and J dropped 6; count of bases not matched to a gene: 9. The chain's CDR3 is CASSSGTGYGQPQHF. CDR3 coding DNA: TGTGCCAGCAGCTCTGGGACAGGGTATGGTCAGCCCCAGCATTTT.

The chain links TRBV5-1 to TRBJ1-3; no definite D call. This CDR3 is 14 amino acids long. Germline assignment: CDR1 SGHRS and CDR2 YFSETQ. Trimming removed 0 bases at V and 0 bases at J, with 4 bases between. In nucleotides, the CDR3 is TGCGCCAGCAGCTTGGGCAACTCTGGAAACACCATATATTTT. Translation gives CASSLGNSGNTIYF. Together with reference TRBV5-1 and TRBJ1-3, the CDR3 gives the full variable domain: KAGVTQTPRYLIKTRGQQVTLSCSPISGHRSVSWYQQTPGQGLQFLFEYFSETQRNKGNFPGRFSGRQFSNSRSEMNVSTLELGDSALYLCASSLGNSGNTIYFGEGSWLTVV.

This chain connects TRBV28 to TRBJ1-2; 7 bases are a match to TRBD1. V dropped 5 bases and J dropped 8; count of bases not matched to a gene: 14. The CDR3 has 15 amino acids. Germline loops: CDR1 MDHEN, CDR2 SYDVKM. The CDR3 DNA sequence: TGTGCCAGCAGTCGGACAGGAGGGGGCTATGGGGGCTACACCTTC. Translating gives CASSRTGGGYGGYTF.

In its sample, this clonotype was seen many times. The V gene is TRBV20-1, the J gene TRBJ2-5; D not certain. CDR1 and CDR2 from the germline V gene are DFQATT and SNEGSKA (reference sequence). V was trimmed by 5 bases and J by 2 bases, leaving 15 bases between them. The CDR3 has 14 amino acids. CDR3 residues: CSARRHGSQETQYF. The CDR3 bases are TGCAGTGCTCGACGGCACGGATCACAAGAGACCCAGTACTTC.

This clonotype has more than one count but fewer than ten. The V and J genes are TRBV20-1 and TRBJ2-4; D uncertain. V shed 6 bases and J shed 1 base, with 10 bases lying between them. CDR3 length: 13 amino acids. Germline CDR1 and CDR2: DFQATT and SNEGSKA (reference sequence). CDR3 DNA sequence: TGCAGTGCCACGGGCCTGGCCAAAAACATTCAGTACTTC. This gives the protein CSATGLAKNIQYF.

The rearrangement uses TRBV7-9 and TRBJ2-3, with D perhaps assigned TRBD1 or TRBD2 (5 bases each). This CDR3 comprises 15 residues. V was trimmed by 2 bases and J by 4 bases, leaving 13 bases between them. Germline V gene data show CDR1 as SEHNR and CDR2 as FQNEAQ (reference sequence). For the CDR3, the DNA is TGTGCCAGCAGCTTAATGGGGGTTGGCGCAGATACGCAGTATTTT. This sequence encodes CASSLMGVGADTQYF.